Listed below are T cell receptor beta chains from one sample, sequenced in a study of T cells in Graves' hyperthyroidism and ophthalmopathy. One entry per CDR3 protein results from TCRdb running MiXCR on the multiplex PCR reads. The data contain approximately 320,000 distinct CDR3 sequences, approximately 17% of them singletons. The sequenced sample was blood. The receptor set was obtained from a man aged 30 to 45 with Graves' hyperthyroidism. The CDR3 runs from the conserved cysteine through the conserved F or W. D genes are given only for firm matches. Part of the rows lack a size; the others show once, few, many or a class for expanded clones.

v_gene: TRBV18; abundance: many; len: 12; d_gene: -; j_gene: TRBJ2-7; CDR3aa: CASSPYAYEQYF; CDR3nt: TGTGCCAGCTCACCATACGCCTACGAGCAGTACTTC
v_gene: TRBV20-1; abundance: many; len: 11; d_gene: -; j_gene: TRBJ1-2; CDR3aa: CSASPGNGYTF; CDR3nt: TGCAGTGCTAGTCCCGGGAATGGCTACACCTTC
v_gene: TRBV18; abundance: -; len: 15; d_gene: TRBD2; j_gene: TRBJ2-1; CDR3aa: CASSPSTSRYNEQFF; CDR3nt: TGTGCCAGCTCACCTTCGACTAGCCGGTACAATGAGCAGTTCTTC
v_gene: TRBV3-1; abundance: many; len: 14; d_gene: -; j_gene: TRBJ1-1; CDR3aa: CASSQDWWNTEAFF; CDR3nt: TGTGCCAGCAGCCAAGACTGGTGGAACACTGAAGCTTTCTTT
v_gene: TRBV19; abundance: -; len: 13; d_gene: -; j_gene: TRBJ1-2; CDR3aa: CASSIVRGEGYTF; CDR3nt: TGTGCCAGTAGTATCGTTCGGGGGGAAGGCTACACCTTC
v_gene: TRBV19; abundance: -; len: 18; d_gene: TRBD2; j_gene: TRBJ2-2; CDR3aa: CASSLRGGRILNTGELFF; CDR3nt: TGTGCCAGTAGTCTTCGGGGCGGGAGGATATTGAACACCGGGGAGCTGTTTTTT
v_gene: TRBV5-5; abundance: -; len: 13; d_gene: -; j_gene: TRBJ1-1; CDR3aa: CASSQTSYTEAFF; CDR3nt: TGTGCCAGCAGCCAAACGTCATACACTGAAGCTTTCTTT
v_gene: TRBV2; abundance: many; len: 15; d_gene: -; j_gene: TRBJ2-2; CDR3aa: CASKSEAGASGELFF; CDR3nt: TGTGCCAGCAAGTCCGAAGCAGGGGCTTCCGGGGAGCTGTTTTTT
v_gene: TRBV4-1; abundance: -; len: 17; d_gene: -; j_gene: TRBJ2-1; CDR3aa: CASSQEGNRAVRNEQFF; CDR3nt: TGCGCCAGCAGCCAAGAGGGGAATCGGGCTGTCAGGAATGAGCAGTTCTTC
v_gene: TRBV12-3/TRBV12-4; abundance: many; len: 15; d_gene: TRBD2; j_gene: TRBJ2-5; CDR3aa: CASSRLAGGQETQYF; CDR3nt: TGTGCCAGCAGCCGACTAGCGGGAGGGCAAGAGACCCAGTACTTC
v_gene: TRBV18; abundance: many; len: 15; d_gene: -; j_gene: TRBJ1-5; CDR3aa: CASSKGHPGNQPQHF; CDR3nt: TGTGCCAGCTCGAAGGGACACCCCGGCAATCAGCCCCAGCATTTT
v_gene: TRBV28; abundance: many; len: 16; d_gene: -; j_gene: TRBJ2-7; CDR3aa: CASSTTAGIPAYEQYF; CDR3nt: TGTGCCAGCAGTACCACGGCCGGGATACCCGCGTACGAGCAGTACTTC
v_gene: TRBV5-1; abundance: many; len: 14; d_gene: -; j_gene: TRBJ1-1; CDR3aa: CASSWGGENTEAFF; CDR3nt: TGCGCCAGCAGCTGGGGAGGGGAAAACACTGAAGCTTTCTTT
v_gene: TRBV2; abundance: many; len: 12; d_gene: TRBD1; j_gene: TRBJ1-1; CDR3aa: CAGGTGFAEAFF; CDR3nt: TGTGCCGGCGGGACAGGGTTTGCTGAAGCTTTCTTT
v_gene: TRBV3-1; abundance: many; len: 14; d_gene: -; j_gene: TRBJ1-1; CDR3aa: CASSQGGVIGEAFF; CDR3nt: TGTGCCAGCAGCCAAGGCGGCGTAATAGGTGAAGCTTTCTTT
v_gene: TRBV7-2; abundance: -; len: 16; d_gene: -; j_gene: TRBJ2-1; CDR3aa: CASSSRGRVYYNEQFF; CDR3nt: TGTGCCAGCAGCTCTAGAGGGCGGGTATACTACAATGAGCAGTTCTTC
v_gene: TRBV20-1; abundance: few; len: 13; d_gene: -; j_gene: TRBJ1-2; CDR3aa: CSARLRHFYGYTF; CDR3nt: TGCAGTGCTAGGTTGCGACACTTCTATGGCTACACCTTC
v_gene: TRBV19; abundance: -; len: 15; d_gene: -; j_gene: TRBJ1-5; CDR3aa: CASSRRLGGYRPQHF; CDR3nt: TGTGCCAGTAGTCGTCGTCTGGGGGGTTATCGGCCCCAGCATTTT
v_gene: TRBV12-3/TRBV12-4; abundance: many; len: 14; d_gene: TRBD1; j_gene: TRBJ2-1; CDR3aa: CASRPGQGSNEQFF; CDR3nt: TGTGCCAGCAGGCCGGGACAGGGGTCGAATGAGCAGTTCTTC
v_gene: TRBV29-1; abundance: many; len: 13; d_gene: TRBD2; j_gene: TRBJ2-3; CDR3aa: CSGLATSTDTQYF; CDR3nt: TGCAGCGGACTAGCGACTAGCACAGATACGCAGTATTTT
v_gene: TRBV7-2; abundance: -; len: 14; d_gene: -; j_gene: TRBJ2-1; CDR3aa: CASSLDRLPNEQFF; CDR3nt: TGTGCCAGCAGCTTAGATCGGCTCCCCAATGAGCAGTTCTTC
v_gene: TRBV24-1; abundance: many; len: 14; d_gene: -; j_gene: TRBJ2-3; CDR3aa: CATSDLLLGDTQYF; CDR3nt: TGTGCCACCAGTGATTTGCTTCTCGGGGATACGCAGTATTTT